What follows are 11 T cell receptor beta chains derived from one specimen sequenced in a study of tumor and adjacent non-tumor tissue in lung cancer. This sample's RNA came from whole unsorted tissue. A modified ARM-PCR protocol with three rounds of nested PCR amplified TCRbeta. TCRdb used MiXCR to reprocess the multiplex PCR reads, holding one entry per CDR3 protein. The sample contains about 200,000 distinct CDR3 sequences, approximately 74% of which appear only once. The sample was lung tumor tissue. The origin of the receptors is a man aged 55 to 70 with non-small cell lung cancer.

A note on this clonotype: A much larger clone lies a single base off, so this may be a read error. The CDR3 ends on some other residue instead of the conserved phenylalanine or tryptophan, so this is likely a read error. The chain uses TRBV4-3 and TRBJ1-2; D gene uncertain. V lost 1 base and J 2 bases, leaving 8 bases between the germline ends. Germline CDR1 is LGHNA and CDR2 is YSLEER. CDR3 size: 14 residues. CDR3 sequence: CASSQVDGNYGYTS. In DNA form, the CDR3 reads TGCGCCAGCAGCCAAGTTGACGGCAACTATGGCTACACCTCC.

Comments on this clonotype: The final CDR3 position lacks the conserved phenylalanine or tryptophan, pointing to a likely read error. The V call is TRBV11-1, the J call TRBJ2-7; no firm D call. Germline values: CDR1 SGHAT, CDR2 FQDESV (reference sequence). The CDR3 spans 16 residues. The germline V and J ends were trimmed by 0 bases and 5 bases, with 17 bases remaining between them. CDR3 in DNA: TGTGCCAGCAGCTTAGCGATTCGTGACAATTCCCACGAGCAGTACTAC. Translation gives CASSLAIRDNSHEQYY.

On this clonotype: Germline and junction disagree at one end, which may indicate a read error. This sequence joins TRBV6-1 and TRBJ2-1, with D possibly called TRBD1 or TRBD2 (7 bases each). Germline values: CDR1 MNHNS, CDR2 SASEGT. This CDR3 region has 14 residues. In DNA form, the CDR3 reads TGTGCCAGCAGTGAAAGAAGCCCTCAGGGGGGGCGAGCTTTC. It is translated as CASSERSPQGGRAF.

This clonotype was counted ten times or more. The V gene is TRBV11-3, the J gene TRBJ2-5; 15 bases align to TRBD2. V gave up 3 bases and J gave up 2 bases; unmatched junction bases: 4. Germline-derived CDR1 and CDR2 are SGHNT and YENEEA. CDR3 size: 17 residues. CDR3 region: CASSFGTSGRTQETQYF. CDR3 nucleotide sequence: TGTGCCAGCAGCTTTGGGACTAGCGGGAGGACTCAAGAGACCCAGTACTTC. Using reference TRBV11-3 and TRBJ2-5 for the parts outside the CDR3, the full variable domain is EAGVVQSPRYKIIEKKQPVAFWCNPISGHNTLYWYLQNLGQGPELLIRYENEEAVDDSQLPKDRFSAERLKGVDSTLKIQPAELGDSAVYLCASSFGTSGRTQETQYFGPGTRLLVL.

To note about this clonotype: One junction end does not reproduce the germline sequence, and a read error may be involved. The chain employs TRBV4-1 and TRBJ2-1; D is perhaps TRBD1 (5 bases). CDR3 length: 17 residues. CDR1 is MGHRA, CDR2 YSYEKL, per germline. CDR3 nucleotide sequence: TGCGCCAGCAGCCAACCCGCAGGGTATTCTAAGTACAATGAACAGTTCTTC. Its protein product is CASSQPAGYSKYNEQFF.

Points on this clonotype: A read error may produce the germline difference seen at one junction end. The chain uses TRBV20-1 and TRBJ2-1, with a weak D call TRBD2 (5 bases). The CDR3 covers 13 residues. In germline, CDR1 is DFQATT, CDR2 SNEGSKA (reference sequence). The CDR3 DNA is TGCAGTGCTAGGAGGGAATCCTACAATGAGCGGTTCTTC. Its translation is CSARRESYNERFF.

As for this clonotype: A clone one base away is much larger, so this may be a read error. The chain employs TRBV6-1 and TRBJ1-3; TRBD1 might be the D (5 bases). The CDR3 loop spans 16 amino acids. Germline V gives CDR1 MNHNS, CDR2 SASEGT. The CDR3 DNA sequence: TGTGCCAGCAGTGAAGCGAGGGGTTCTTCTGGAGACACCATATATTTT. It codes for CASSEARGSSGDTIYF.

The chain uses TRBV11-2 and TRBJ2-7; D may be TRBD1 (5 bases). V gave up 2 bases and J gave up 8 bases, with 19 bases separating them. The CDR3 is 15 residues long. Germline-derived CDR1 and CDR2 are SGHAT and FQNNGV. The CDR3 sequence: CASSLQGWDGDKQYF. The CDR3 DNA sequence: TGTGCCAGCAGCTTACAGGGTTGGGATGGCGACAAGCAGTACTTC.

This clonotype was counted at least ten times. The J gene is TRBJ2-2, the V gene TRBV6-1, with D tentatively TRBD1 (6 bases). The germline V and J ends were trimmed by 5 bases and 0 bases, with 13 bases remaining between them. The germline gives CDR1 MNHNS, CDR2 SASEGT. The CDR3 loop spans 16 amino acids. Here the CDR3 reads CASSTPDRTNTGELFF. CDR3 bases: TGTGCCAGCAGTACGCCGGACAGAACGAACACCGGGGAGCTGTTTTTT.

Of note for this clonotype: Given a much more abundant clone one base away, this may be a read error. The gene calls are TRBV6-5 and TRBJ1-5; D is perhaps TRBD1 (6 bases). The J call may be faulty, since TRBJ2-3 better matches the DNA end. The CDR3 has 15 residues. Germline V gene sequence: CDR1 MNHEY, CDR2 SVGAGI. DNA of the CDR3: TGTGCCAGCAGTGATACAGGGTACGGCAATCAGCCCCAGTATTTT. It specifies CASSDTGYGNQPQYF.

With respect to this clonotype: An end of the junction does not agree with germline; a read error may underlie this. The CDR3 DNA is TGTGCCAGCAGTCGAGACATACAACTAGCCAAAAACAATCAGTACTTC. Its protein product is CASSRDIQLAKNNQYF. The V and J genes are TRBV12-3 or TRBV12-4 and TRBJ2-4; a weak D match, TRBD2 (6 bases). CDR3 length: 16 residues.